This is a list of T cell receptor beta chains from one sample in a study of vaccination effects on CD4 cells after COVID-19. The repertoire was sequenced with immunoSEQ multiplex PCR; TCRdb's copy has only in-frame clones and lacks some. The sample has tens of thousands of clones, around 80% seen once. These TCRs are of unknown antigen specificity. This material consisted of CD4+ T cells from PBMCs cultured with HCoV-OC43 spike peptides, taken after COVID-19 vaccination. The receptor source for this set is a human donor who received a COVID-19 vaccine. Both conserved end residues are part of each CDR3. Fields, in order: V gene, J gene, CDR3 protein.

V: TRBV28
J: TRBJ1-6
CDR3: CASCDQDGHHEINSPLHF

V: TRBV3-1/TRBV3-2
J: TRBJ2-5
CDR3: CASSRPTAAQETQYF

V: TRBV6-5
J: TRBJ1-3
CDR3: CASRETGRRNTIYF

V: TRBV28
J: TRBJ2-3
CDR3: CASRPTRADTQYF

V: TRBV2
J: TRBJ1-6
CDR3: CASSARGMNSPLHF

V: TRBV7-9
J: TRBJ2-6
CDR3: CARTTNGLHSGANVLTF

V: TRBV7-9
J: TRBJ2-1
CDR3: CASSLAVALNEQFF

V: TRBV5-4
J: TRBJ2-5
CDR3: CASSLTGVEETQYF

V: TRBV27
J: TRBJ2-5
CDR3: CASSLFASGGARQETQYF

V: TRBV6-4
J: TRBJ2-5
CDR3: CASSGKPGLVEETQYF

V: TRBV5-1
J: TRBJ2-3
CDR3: CASSLGGSSTDTQYF

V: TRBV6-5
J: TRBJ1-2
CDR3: CASSMDTYGYTF

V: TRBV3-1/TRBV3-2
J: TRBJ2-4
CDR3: CASSQQLAGLVAKNIQYF

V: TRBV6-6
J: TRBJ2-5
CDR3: CASSSQETQYF

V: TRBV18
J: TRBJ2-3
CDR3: CASSPGLAGTDTQYF

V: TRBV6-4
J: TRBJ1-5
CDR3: CASSDLAVNQPQHF

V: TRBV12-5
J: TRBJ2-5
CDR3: CASGLVQGEGIETQYF